The 28 T cell receptor beta chains reported below all come from one sample, sequenced in a study of T cells expressing NK-cell markers. TCRdb derives one entry per CDR3 protein from the 5' RACE reads, leaving out DNA. Its clone listing holds fewer than 25,000 distinct CDR3 sequences. Material: blood T cells: a sorted CD56 or NKG2C T cell subset, CD4+ or CD8+ T cells, or bulk PBMC T cells (not recorded which). The receptors originated from a man aged 18-70 years in good health.

The chain links TRBV14 to TRBJ2-3. Germline V CDR1 and CDR2: SGHDN, FVKESK. The CDR3 covers 12 residues. CDR3 sequence: CASSPDLGTQYF.

This chain connects TRBV20-1 to TRBJ2-7; TCRdb's D call of TRBD1 is untestable without DNA. This CDR3 has 14 amino acids. Germline CDR1 and CDR2: DFQATT and SNEGSKA (reference sequence). CDR3 sequence reads: CSAAGGAGGYEQYF.

This chain uses TRBV20-1 with TRBJ2-1; with no DNA, the TCRdb D assignment of TRBD2 cannot be verified. The CDR3 is 15 amino acids. CDR1 is DFQATT and CDR2 is SNEGSKA in the germline V gene (reference sequence). The CDR3 is CSARRPGLANNEQFF.

This chain joins TRBV3-1 and TRBJ2-5; TCRdb gives TRBD2 as the D gene, but with no DNA this cannot be confirmed. The CDR3 contains 17 residues. The V gene's germline CDR1 is LGHDT and CDR2 YNNKEL (reference sequence). CDR3: CASSPPSGRAGLETQYF.

The chain couples TRBV28 to TRBJ2-1; there is no DNA to check the TCRdb D call of TRBD2. Germline CDR1 and CDR2: MDHEN and SYDVKM. CDR3 length: 19 amino acids. Here the CDR3 reads CASSLVSLAGGVSEDEQFF.

The J gene is TRBJ2-7, the V gene TRBV20-1; TCRdb calls TRBD1, which cannot be checked without DNA. This CDR3 region has 12 residues. Germline CDR1 and CDR2: DFQATT and SNEGSKA (reference sequence). This chain's CDR3 is CSAIPKFGEQYF.

The chain joins TRBV14 to TRBJ2-4; no DNA is available, so the TRBD1 call from TCRdb remains unchecked. The CDR3 totals 14 residues. Germline V gives CDR1 SGHDN, CDR2 FVKESK. CDR3 sequence reads: CASSPGGRGGRADF.

This chain uses TRBV18 with TRBJ1-4. In germline, CDR1 is KGHSH, CDR2 LQKENI. CDR3 length: 14 residues. The CDR3 sequence is CASSPRNGNEKLFF.

The V call is TRBV14, the J call TRBJ2-7; the TRBD1 assignment by TCRdb is unverifiable without DNA. Germline CDR1 is SGHDN and CDR2 is FVKESK. The CDR3 has 19 amino acids. The CDR3 loop is CASSHTSRPGGQIPYEQYF.

The genes are TRBV7-2 and TRBJ2-1; TCRdb calls TRBD1, which cannot be checked without DNA. Germline loops: CDR1 SGHTA, CDR2 FQGNSA. This CDR3 region has 15 residues. The CDR3 here is CASSLVGTAYNEQFF.

This chain uses TRBV3-1 with TRBJ2-7. Germline CDR1 and CDR2: LGHDT and YNNKEL (reference sequence). The CDR3 totals 15 residues. CDR3 amino acids: CASSQEASFTYEQYF.

The rearrangement uses TRBV12-3 or TRBV12-4 and TRBJ2-3; the D call from TCRdb, TRBD1, cannot be confirmed without DNA. CDR3 size: 15 residues. CDR3 sequence: CASSPGQGGTDTQYF.

This chain connects TRBV20-1 to TRBJ2-5; absent DNA, TCRdb's TRBD2 call cannot be checked. Germline CDR1 reads DFQATT; CDR2 reads SNEGSKA (reference sequence). The CDR3 is 14 residues long. CDR3 loop: CSARDPTSKGTQYF.

The chain carries TRBV19 and TRBJ1-1; TCRdb proposes TRBD1, but this gene call is untestable without DNA. The germline V gene has CDR1 LNHDA and CDR2 SQIVND (reference sequence). This CDR3 spans 17 amino acids. The CDR3 is CASSHSPRQSMNTEAFF. Full variable domain (rest looked up from reference TRBV19 and TRBJ1-1): DGGITQSPKYLFRKEGQNVTLSCEQNLNHDAMYWYRQDPGQGLRLIYYSQIVNDFQKGDIAEGYSVSREKKESFPLTVTSAQKNPTAFYLCASSHSPRQSMNTEAFFGQGTRLTVV.

This sequence joins TRBV4-1 and TRBJ2-3. Germline V CDR1 and CDR2: MGHRA, YSYEKL. This CDR3 has 14 residues. CDR3 residues: CASSQEPDTDTQYF.

The rearrangement links TRBV7-2 to TRBJ2-5; checking the TCRdb D call of TRBD1 is not possible without DNA. Germline V CDR1 and CDR2: SGHTA, FQGNSA. The CDR3 runs to 16 residues. The CDR3: CASSLGGQGTPETQYF.

V gene TRBV6-5 combines with J gene TRBJ2-5; TCRdb's D call, TRBD2, is unchecked because there is no DNA. This CDR3 spans 13 amino acids. CDR1 is MNHEY and CDR2 is SVGAGI in the germline V gene. The CDR3 protein is CASSYKRGETQYF.

The V and J genes are TRBV6-2 or TRBV6-3 and TRBJ2-1. Germline V gives CDR1 MNHEY, CDR2 SVGEGT. The CDR3 has 12 amino acids. The CDR3 sequence: CASSLLAYEQFF.

The chain employs TRBV6-5 and TRBJ2-1; the D call of TRBD2 rests on TCRdb alone, since no DNA is present to check it. The CDR3 runs 15 residues. Per the germline V gene, CDR1 is MNHEY and CDR2 is SVGAGI. This chain's CDR3 is CASSYISSGSNEQFF.

The rearrangement uses TRBV5-1 and TRBJ2-1; absent DNA, TCRdb's TRBD1 call cannot be checked. Germline-derived CDR1 and CDR2 are SGHRS and YFSETQ. The CDR3 totals 12 residues. CDR3 loop: CASSMTDNEQFF.

J is TRBJ2-3 and V is TRBV6-4; TCRdb designates TRBD2, a call that cannot be tested without DNA. Germline CDR1 is MRHNA and CDR2 is SNTAGT. The CDR3 covers 17 residues. The CDR3 sequence is CASPRASGRASPDTQYF.

V and J are TRBV5-1 and TRBJ1-1; the TCRdb D gene call, TRBD1, has no DNA to confirm it. Germline-derived CDR1 and CDR2 are SGHRS and YFSETQ. This CDR3 has 16 amino acids. The CDR3 loop reads CASSLTGTGDNTEAFF.

The V and J genes are TRBV24-1 and TRBJ2-2; checking the TCRdb D call of TRBD1 is not possible without DNA. The CDR3 totals 19 residues. CDR1 is KGHDR and CDR2 is SFDVKD in the germline V gene. This CDR3 is CATSDPTRQGSSDTGELFF.

The V gene is TRBV7-2, the J gene TRBJ1-6; TCRdb's assignment of TRBD1 cannot be checked, as there is no DNA. This CDR3 has 16 amino acids. Germline CDR1 and CDR2: SGHTA and FQGNSA. CDR3 residues: CASSLAGAIYNSPLHF.

V usage is TRBV12-3 or TRBV12-4 and J usage is TRBJ1-2. The CDR3 consists of 11 residues. The CDR3 loop is CASIWGYGYTF.

V gene TRBV12-3 or TRBV12-4 combines with J gene TRBJ2-7; as DNA is missing, the TRBD2 call by TCRdb cannot be tested. The CDR3 is 16 amino acids. The CDR3 sequence: CASSPRLAGILYEQYF.

This clonotype registers medium-sized by frequency. The genes are TRBV29-1 and TRBJ2-1; checking the TCRdb D call of TRBD1 is not possible without DNA. The germline V gene encodes CDR1 SQVTM and CDR2 ANQGSEA. CDR3 length: 11 amino acids. The CDR3: CSVDFREKQFF.

J is TRBJ1-2 and V is TRBV7-9; the D call of TRBD1 rests on TCRdb alone, since no DNA is present to check it. This CDR3 is 14 amino acids long. The germline CDR1 and CDR2 sequences are SEHNR and FQNEAQ (reference sequence). CDR3 in amino acids: CASSLIGGSDGYTF.